This entry lists 18 T cell receptor beta chains sequenced from one sample in a study of blood T cell repertoires in COVID-19 (TCRdb year 2020). The library was prepared using the immunoSEQ multiplex PCR assay. TCRdb's version of the immuneACCESS table is confined to in-frame rearrangements and falls short of the full clone set. An unresolved V gene accounts for under half of the shortfall where checked; the remainder is of unknown origin. In this sample the table shows tens of thousands of clones, 88% of which occur a single time. Of the sample, about 4.6% is held by the ten largest clones. What was sequenced was peripheral blood. The receptors originated from a human donor in a cohort sampled during active COVID-19.

This clone has just one count. The rearrangement links TRBV29-1 to TRBJ1-2, with 8 nucleotides matching TRBD1. V lost 4 bases to trimming and J lost 0 bases; unmatched junction nucleotides: 4. The CDR3 has 14 amino acids. Per the germline V gene, CDR1 is SQVTM and CDR2 is ANQGSEA. In DNA form, the CDR3 reads TGCAGCGTTGGGGACAGGAGTTCTAACTATGGCTACACCTTC. Amino acids: CSVGDRSSNYGYTF.

This clone was seen once. This chain links TRBV7-2 with TRBJ2-7; the match to TRBD2 covers 11 bases. There are 13 residues in the CDR3. The germline gives CDR1 SGHTA, CDR2 FQGNSA. V lost 10 bases, J lost 2 bases, and 4 bases stayed unmatched. The DNA for the CDR3 is TGTGCCACCTCACTAGCGGGGGCCTACGAGCAGTACTTC. Translation gives CATSLAGAYEQYF.

This clone appeared a few times. This rearrangement joins TRBV7-6 to TRBJ2-7; TRBD1 matches at 7 bases. The CDR3 extends over 14 amino acids. CDR1 and CDR2 (germline): SGHVS, FNYEAQ. After removal of 0 bases from V and 3 bases from J, the junction contained 2 bases not matched to a gene. CDR3 coding DNA: TGTGCCAGCAGCTTAGCAGGGGGCGACTACGAGCAGTACTTC. It specifies CASSLAGGDYEQYF.

The gene calls are TRBV2 and TRBJ2-5, with D possibly matching TRBD1 (5 bases). Germline CDR1 is SNHLY and CDR2 is FYNNEI. The CDR3 extends over 13 amino acids. With 6 bases removed from V and 2 bases from J, the gap between germline ends came to 10 bases. The CDR3 loop reads CASSLGHQETQYF. The CDR3 coding sequence is TGTGCCAGCAGCCTGGGGCATCAAGAGACCCAGTACTTC.

The DNA for the CDR3 is TGTGCCAGCGCCCTAGCGGGTGGCGAGCAGTACTTC. Its translation: CASALAGGEQYF. V is TRBV11-2 and J is TRBJ2-7; 8 positions match TRBD2. Trimming cost V 8 bases and J 6 bases; bases outside gene matches: 6. CDR3 length: 12 amino acids. Germline V CDR1 and CDR2: SGHAT, FQNNGV.

The chain carries TRBV14 and TRBJ1-2, with D perhaps matching TRBD1 (6 bases). The V end was cut by 4 bases, the J end by 2 bases, with 8 bases between. The germline V gene encodes CDR1 SGHDN and CDR2 FVKESK. This CDR3 has 13 amino acids. The CDR3 coding sequence is TGTGCCAGCAGCCGCGGACAGAACTATGGCTACACCTTC. This codes for CASSRGQNYGYTF.

The J gene is TRBJ2-5, the V gene TRBV5-4, with D possibly being TRBD2 (6 bases). V was trimmed by 0 bases and J by 5 bases, leaving 14 bases between them. Germline assignment: CDR1 SGHNT and CDR2 YYREEE (reference sequence). The length of the CDR3 is 15 residues. The CDR3: CASSLVGGTFETQYF. Written as DNA, the CDR3 is TGTGCCAGCAGCTTGGTTGGGGGGACCTTCGAGACCCAGTACTTC.

This rearrangement joins TRBV6-5 to TRBJ1-1; D uncertain. This CDR3 spans 15 amino acids. Trimming took off 5 bases at V and 3 bases at J, with 16 bases between the two ends. The germline V gene encodes CDR1 MNHEY and CDR2 SVGAGI. CDR3 nucleotide sequence: TGTGCCAGCAGTCCCGAACCGGAGGACCACACTGAAGCTTTCTTT. It yields the protein CASSPEPEDHTEAFF.

This rearrangement joins TRBV7-9 to TRBJ2-3, with D possibly matching TRBD1 (6 bases). Germline V gene sequence: CDR1 SEHNR, CDR2 FQNEAQ (reference sequence). The germline V and J ends were trimmed by 5 bases and 5 bases, with 20 bases remaining between them. This CDR3 contains 16 residues. The CDR3 DNA reads as TGTGCCAGCAGCGCATTTGGTGGGGGCGCGGAAGATACGCAGTATTTT. It encodes CASSAFGGGAEDTQYF.

This clone was recorded a few times. The CDR3 spells CASSWAGGPQHF. CDR3 coding DNA: TGTGCCAGCAGTTGGGCGGGGGGGCCCCAGCATTTT. The chain employs TRBV6-2 or TRBV6-3 and TRBJ1-5; perhaps TRBD1 as D (5 bases). This CDR3 is 12 amino acids long. CDR1 and CDR2 from the germline V gene are MNHEY and SVGEGT. The V and J ends lost 4 bases and 9 bases respectively, with 10 bases between them.

The table lists this clone with a count of one. J is TRBJ2-1 and V is TRBV7-2; D might be TRBD2 (5 bases). Germline-derived CDR1 and CDR2 are SGHTA and FQGNSA. The CDR3 is made up of 13 amino acids. V was pared by 1 base and J by 8 bases, with 9 bases between. The CDR3 loop reads CASSLEEEDEQFF. CDR3 nucleotides: TGTGCCAGCAGCTTAGAAGAGGAGGATGAGCAGTTCTTC.

The CDR3 loop reads CASSLAGTYEQYF. CDR3 coding DNA: TGCGCCAGCAGCTTGGCAGGGACCTACGAGCAGTACTTC. V and J are TRBV5-1 and TRBJ2-7, with D maybe TRBD1 (5 bases). Germline lookup yields CDR1 SGHRS and CDR2 YFSETQ. Trimming took off 0 bases at V and 2 bases at J, with 6 bases between the two ends. The CDR3 spans 13 residues.

V and J are TRBV18 and TRBJ2-7, with D possibly matching TRBD2 (5 bases). This CDR3 spans 12 amino acids. The germline CDR1 and CDR2 sequences are KGHSH and LQKENI. Trimming shortened V by 6 bases and J by 7 bases, and 13 bases separated the two germline ends. The CDR3 reads CASSAGVYEQYF. The CDR3, as DNA: TGTGCCAGCTCGGCCGGGGTGTATGAGCAGTACTTC.

The CDR3 sequence is CASSPAWDRGNTEAFF. Here the CDR3 DNA reads TGTGCCAGCAGCCCAGCATGGGACAGGGGGAACACTGAAGCTTTCTTT. J is TRBJ1-1 and V is TRBV11-2; 10 bases agree with TRBD1. Germline CDR1 and CDR2: SGHAT and FQNNGV. This CDR3 region has 16 residues. The trim removed 5 bases at V and 1 base at J, leaving 7 bases unmatched.

The chain joins TRBV14 to TRBJ2-6; D is uncertain. Trimming stripped 1 base from V and 0 bases from J, with 13 bases between. This CDR3 spans 18 amino acids. Germline CDR1 and CDR2: SGHDN and FVKESK. CDR3 in amino acids: CASSQVAVWNSGANVLTF. DNA for the CDR3: TGTGCCAGCAGCCAAGTTGCGGTGTGGAACTCTGGGGCCAACGTCCTGACTTTC.

DNA of the CDR3: TGTGCCAGCAGCTTGAGGGGGGGATCCTACGAGCAGTACTTC. Amino acids: CASSLRGGSYEQYF. This chain joins TRBV7-2 and TRBJ2-7, with D tentatively TRBD2 (7 bases). Germline-derived CDR1 and CDR2 are SGHTA and FQGNSA. V was shortened by 3 bases and J by 1 base, with 10 bases between the two germline ends. The CDR3 extends over 14 amino acids.

J is TRBJ2-3 and V is TRBV18; the match to TRBD1 covers 8 bases. The germline gives CDR1 KGHSH, CDR2 LQKENI. The CDR3 spans 16 residues. V lost 6 bases to trimming and J lost 4 bases; unmatched junction nucleotides: 12. CDR3 sequence reads: CASSRSGQAQPDTQYF. The CDR3 coding sequence is TGTGCCAGCTCTCGGTCGGGACAGGCGCAGCCAGATACGCAGTATTTT.

The CDR3 DNA reads TGTGCCAGCAGCCAAGATCGAGGGGGTGGGAACACTGAAGCTTTCTTT. Its protein product is CASSQDRGGGNTEAFF. This rearrangement joins TRBV3-1 (or the pseudogene TRBV3-2) to TRBJ1-1, with D perhaps matching TRBD1 (6 bases). The germline gives CDR1 LGHDT, CDR2 YNNKEL (reference sequence). V was trimmed by 0 bases and J by 1 base, leaving 12 bases between them. The CDR3 spans 16 residues.